A single TCR beta chain is shown here with its context. This record comes from a study of blood T cell repertoires in COVID-19. Study as a whole: Before being deemed recovered, Cohort 3 donors had two negative PCRs, clearance, or symptom resolution. Whether acute or convalescent, the COVID-19 samples came from the United States, Italy and Spain.

Libraries were prepared by immunoSEQ multiplex PCR; TCRdb keeps only in-frame clonotypes and omits some of them. In the table there are some 300,000 clones, around 89% of which are singletons. CDR3 length equals 15 residues. Germline CDR1 MDHEN, CDR2 SYDVKM. The ends were cut back, 2 bases at V and 2 bases at J, with 12 bases in the middle. The source material was PBMCs or T cells enriched from blood (not recorded which). The chain employs TRBV28 and TRBJ1-2; D call uncertain. The receptor's source is a woman aged 60-75 years in a cohort exposed to, infected with or recovered from COVID-19 (not recorded which). Written as DNA, the CDR3 is TGTGCCAGCAGTTTACCTGCAGGTTTGAACTATGGCTACACCTTC. It encodes CASSLPAGLNYGYTF.